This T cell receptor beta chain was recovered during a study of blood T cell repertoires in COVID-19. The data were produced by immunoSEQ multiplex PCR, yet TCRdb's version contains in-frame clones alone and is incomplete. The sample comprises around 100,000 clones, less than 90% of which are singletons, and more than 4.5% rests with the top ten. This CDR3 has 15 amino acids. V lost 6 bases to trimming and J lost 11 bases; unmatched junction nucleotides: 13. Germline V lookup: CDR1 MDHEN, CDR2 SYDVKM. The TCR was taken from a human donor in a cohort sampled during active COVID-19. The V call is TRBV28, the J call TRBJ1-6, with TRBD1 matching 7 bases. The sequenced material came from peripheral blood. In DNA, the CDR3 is TGTGCCAGCAGGTCGGAAGACAGGGCCTCGGCACCCCTCCACTTT. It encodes CASRSEDRASAPLHF.